This T cell receptor beta chain appears in the sequencing data of a study of T cells after yellow fever vaccination. UMIs and a universal primer site were added when TCR cDNA was made by 5'RACE template switching. TCRdb recomputed calls from the 5' RACE reads with MiXCR, one row per CDR3 protein. The table has some 350,000 distinct CDR3 sequences, about 6% seen once. The CDR3 loop spans 13 amino acids. The V and J ends lost 0 bases and 5 bases respectively, with 9 bases between them. Germline V lookup: CDR1 SGDLS, CDR2 YYNGEE. With respect to this clonotype: What it recognizes is unknown.

Study results and limitations: In post-booster samples, most primary-vaccination clones reappeared (about 95% CD4, 88% CD8). Repertoires obtained by FACS sorting could include abundant clonotypes that entered as contaminants from the bulk population. On re-exposure, the response was weaker but peaked faster, at day 5 versus 15.

The TCR was taken from a man younger than 40 who received the YFV17D yellow fever vaccine. V usage is TRBV9 and J usage is TRBJ2-7; no firm D call. Sample: PBMCs, taken 5 days after the yellow fever booster vaccination. The CDR3 spells CASSVGGRDEQYF. CDR3 DNA sequence: TGTGCCAGCAGCGTAGGAGGTAGGGACGAGCAGTACTTC.